One sample yielded the 9 T cell receptor beta chains listed below, sequenced in a study of T-cell reconstitution after alpha-beta-depleted transplantation in children. A TCRbeta library incorporating unique molecular identifiers was prepared. One entry per CDR3 protein results from TCRdb running MiXCR on the PCR reads. The sample shows about 610,000 distinct CDR3 sequences, 10% to 13% of them seen only once. The specimen comprised PBMCs from the stem cell graft donor, sampled from the stem cell graft. The receptor set was obtained from a human donor who donated a stem cell graft to a child with acute myeloid leukemia.

This clonotype has at least ten counts. The rearrangement links TRBV20-1 to TRBJ2-5; D remains unclear. Trimming stripped 1 base from V and 5 bases from J, with 11 bases between. The germline gives CDR1 DFQATT, CDR2 SNEGSKA (reference sequence). The CDR3 runs to 13 residues. The CDR3 sequence is CSARVTRPETQYF. In DNA, the CDR3 is TGCAGTGCTAGAGTTACCCGACCCGAGACCCAGTACTTC.

This clonotype was detected only a few times. The rearrangement uses TRBV30 and TRBJ2-6; 8 bases map to TRBD1. Losses at the gene ends were 0 bases for V and 1 base for J; bases not matched to a gene: 2. Germline V lookup: CDR1 GTSNPN, CDR2 SVGIG (reference sequence). This CDR3 comprises 16 residues. The CDR3 sequence is CAWSVTGGSGANVLTF. Written as DNA, the CDR3 is TGTGCCTGGAGTGTTACAGGGGGGTCTGGGGCCAACGTCCTGACTTTC.

The chain couples TRBV12-3 or TRBV12-4 to TRBJ2-3, with TRBD2 as a possible D gene (6 bases). The CDR3 is 15 residues long. V lost 5 bases and J 0 bases, leaving 12 bases between the germline ends. The CDR3 DNA is TGTGCCAGCAGTAGACCCGCGGGGAGCACAGATACGCAGTATTTT. The encoded protein is CASSRPAGSTDTQYF.

This clonotype came up a few times. The chain recombines TRBV30 with TRBJ2-7; the match to TRBD1 covers 9 bases. V dropped 8 bases and J dropped 1; count of bases not matched to a gene: 9. Germline CDR1 reads GTSNPN; CDR2 reads SVGIG (reference sequence). This CDR3 comprises 14 residues. CDR3 residues: CARATGGTSYEQYF. In DNA, the CDR3 is TGTGCCCGAGCAACAGGGGGCACGTCCTACGAGCAGTACTTC.

This clonotype came up a few times. The chain couples TRBV20-1 to TRBJ2-5, with D uncertain. The germline V and J ends were trimmed by 3 bases and 5 bases, with 22 bases remaining between them. The CDR3 runs 16 residues. Germline lookup yields CDR1 DFQATT and CDR2 SNEGSKA (reference sequence). The CDR3 region is CSASMTETHLEETQYF. The CDR3 DNA reads as TGCAGTGCTAGTATGACCGAAACCCACTTAGAGGAGACCCAGTACTTC.

This clonotype was observed many times. The chain couples TRBV12-3 or TRBV12-4 to TRBJ1-1; possible D gene TRBD1, 6 bases. V was shortened by 6 bases and J by 6 bases, with 14 bases between the two germline ends. The CDR3 length is 13 residues. Written as DNA, the CDR3 is TGTGCCAGCAGCTCAGGGGTATACGCTGAAGCTTTCTTT. Translation gives CASSSGVYAEAFF.

This clonotype has a handful of counts. The rearrangement links TRBV15 to TRBJ2-7; 7 bases match TRBD2. With 5 bases clipped from V and 6 bases from J, the junction kept 7 bases outside the gene matches. Germline values: CDR1 LNHNV, CDR2 YYDKDF (reference sequence). The CDR3 is 13 residues long. CDR3 protein: CATSVSGMGEQYF. DNA of the CDR3: TGTGCCACCAGCGTGAGCGGGATGGGCGAGCAGTACTTC.

The chain has TRBV15 and TRBJ1-1; weak D call: TRBD1 (5 bases). The CDR3 runs 15 residues. Trimming cost V 1 base and J 4 bases, with 13 bases left between them. Germline assignment: CDR1 LNHNV and CDR2 YYDKDF (reference sequence). CDR3 nucleotide sequence: TGTGCCACCAGCAGAGTTGGGGCCCGGGGCACTGAAGCTTTCTTT. This encodes CATSRVGARGTEAFF.

This clonotype showed up just a few times. This chain uses TRBV10-3 with TRBJ2-2; D not resolved. Germline CDR1 ENHRY, CDR2 SYGVKD. This CDR3 comprises 12 residues. The V gene lost 8 bases and the J gene lost 2 bases, with 6 bases spanning the gap. CDR3 DNA: TGTGCCATCGCAACCAACACCGGGGAGCTGTTTTTT. As protein: CAIATNTGELFF.